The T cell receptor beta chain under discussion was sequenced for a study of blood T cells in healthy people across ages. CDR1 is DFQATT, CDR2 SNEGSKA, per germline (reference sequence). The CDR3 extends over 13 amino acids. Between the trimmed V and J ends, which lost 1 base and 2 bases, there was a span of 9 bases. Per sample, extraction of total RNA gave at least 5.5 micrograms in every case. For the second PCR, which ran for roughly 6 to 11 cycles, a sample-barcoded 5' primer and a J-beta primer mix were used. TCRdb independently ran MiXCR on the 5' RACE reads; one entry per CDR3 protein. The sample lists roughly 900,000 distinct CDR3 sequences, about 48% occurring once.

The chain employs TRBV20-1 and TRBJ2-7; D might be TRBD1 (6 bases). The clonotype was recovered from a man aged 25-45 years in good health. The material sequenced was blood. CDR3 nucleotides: TGCAGTGCTAGAGGGGACATAACCTACGAGCAGTACTTC. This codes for CSARGDITYEQYF.